This T cell receptor (beta chain) was found in a study of human T cells and chemical hapten exposure. Regarding the study as a whole: The number of TCRs above 1 in 1000 frequency did not change after DPC sensitization.

The CDR3 is 14 amino acids. After removal of 10 bases from V and 0 bases from J, the junction contained 1 base not matched to a gene. Germline values: CDR1 ENHRY, CDR2 SYGVKD. The library tagged each cDNA molecule with unique molecular identifiers. TCRdb analysed the RACE reads with MiXCR anew, one entry per CDR3 protein. The sample gives around 260,000 distinct CDR3 sequences, approximately 8.6% of which show up once; over 2% is in the top ten. Note on this clonotype: Antigen unknown.

The sample's time point: pre-sensitization, week 0. This sample's treatment: therapeutic diphenylcyclopropenone sensitization with weekly scalp DPC. Suited to DPC and affected by alopecia, the donors ranged from 18 to 70 years old. Unfractionated whole blood was the source from which total RNA was extracted. Source: whole blood, taken in connection with sensitization to the hapten diphenylcyclopropenone (DPC). The rearrangement uses TRBV10-3 and TRBJ1-3; 12 positions match TRBD1. This TCR was sampled from a woman in her 40s with alopecia areata. Some clones in this sample may be carry-over from other donors' samples. The CDR3, as DNA: TGTGCCACGGGACAGGGGGCCTCTGGAAACACCATATATTTT. It translates to CATGQGASGNTIYF.